What follows describes a single T cell receptor beta chain. Its matching antigen is unknown. The assay that was used to sequence DNA from cultured CD4+ T cells was the Oncomine TCR Beta short-read assay. Each CDR3 protein is one row after TCRdb ran MiXCR on the PCR reads. The sample includes some 15,000 distinct CDR3 sequences, roughly 50% of them seen just once. CDR3 length: 18 amino acids. CDR1 is SGHVS, CDR2 FQNEAQ, per germline. The ends were cut back, 3 bases at V and 7 bases at J, with 27 bases in the middle. As to treatment: roughly ten-day PBMC culture with coronavirus spike peptide pools or control peptides (ViraFEST assay). After expanding antigen-specific T cells with peptide pools, ViraFEST sequenced their TCRs. The sample is drawn from a study of vaccination and CD4 T cells after COVID-19. As for the study in general: Once diagnosed, patients had post-COVID samples drawn a median roughly 110 days later (range 35 to 161).

The sequenced sample was CD4+ T cells from blood, cultured in vitro, obtained before SARS-CoV-2 vaccination. The chain uses TRBV7-8 and TRBJ1-1, with D maybe TRBD1 (6 bases). The receptor was derived from a human donor who had recovered from COVID-19. DNA for the CDR3: TGTGCCAGCAGCTTTGCAGTGGTCTGGCTGGGGGCGCGCGGTGAAGCTTTCTTT. Translated, it gives CASSFAVVWLGARGEAFF.